These 32 T cell receptor beta chains were all obtained from the same sample, sequenced in a study of PD-1 blockade in classical Hodgkin lymphoma. Stated time point: cycle 4 day 1 (C4D1), after around six weeks of nivolumab. All trial patients relapsed after autologous stem cell transplantation. Some clones are missing from TCRdb's copy, which holds only in-frame ones; the method was immunoSEQ multiplex PCR. The sample gives 90,000 to 110,000 clones, approximately 89% of which show up once; roughly 19% is in the top ten. The sequences come from peripheral blood mononuclear cells (PBMCs), collected before the fourth cycle of nivolumab. These TCRs come from a human donor with classical Hodgkin lymphoma.

This clone was picked up one time. V usage is TRBV16 and J usage is TRBJ1-2; D is unresolved. Trimming removed 4 bases at V and 2 bases at J, with 8 bases between. This CDR3 contains 13 residues. Germline CDR1 and CDR2: KGHSY and FQNENV. DNA of the CDR3: TGTGCCAGCAGCCCGGACCGCAACTATGGCTACACCTTC. Encoded protein: CASSPDRNYGYTF.

CDR3 DNA: TGTGCCAGTAGTATGACAGGGCTCGAGCAGTACTTC. Its protein product is CASSMTGLEQYF. The chain is built from TRBV19 and TRBJ2-7; 7 bases align to TRBD1. The ends lost 3 bases at V and 6 bases at J; junction bases unmatched: 2. Germline CDR1 reads LNHDA; CDR2 reads SQIVND (reference sequence). This CDR3 comprises 12 residues.

This chain joins TRBV18 and TRBJ2-5; 7 positions agree with TRBD2. Germline V gene data show CDR1 as KGHSH and CDR2 as LQKENI. J gave up 2 bases and V 5 bases, and 5 bases lay outside the gene matches. CDR3 length: 14 residues. CDR3 nucleotide sequence: TGTGCCAGCTCAAGCGGGACTCCACAAGAGACCCAGTACTTC. Encoded protein: CASSSGTPQETQYF.

The gene calls are TRBV11-2 and TRBJ1-2, with D unresolved. Germline values: CDR1 SGHAT, CDR2 FQNNGV. Trimming removed 5 bases from V and 8 bases from J, with 12 bases in between. The CDR3 is 12 residues long. The CDR3 loop is CASSATLGGYTF. Written as DNA, the CDR3 is TGTGCCAGCAGCGCCACCCTGGGAGGCTACACCTTC.

The chain employs TRBV9 and TRBJ1-4; 9 positions match TRBD1. From germline, CDR1 is SGDLS and CDR2 YYNGEE. The CDR3 sequence is 16 residues long. The V and J ends lost 4 bases and 7 bases, in that order; junction bases with no gene match: 11. CDR3 coding DNA: TGTGCCAGCAGCCTTCAATCCGGGACAGGGCCTGAAAAACTGTTTTTT. It specifies CASSLQSGTGPEKLFF.

The CDR3 sequence: CASSAASFATNEKLFF. CDR3 DNA sequence: TGTGCCAGCAGTGCGGCCAGTTTCGCAACTAATGAAAAACTGTTTTTT. This rearrangement joins TRBV2 to TRBJ1-4; D gene unclear. This CDR3 comprises 16 residues. Germline loops: CDR1 SNHLY, CDR2 FYNNEI. V was shortened by 4 bases and J by 0 bases, with 12 bases between the two germline ends.

This chain links TRBV6-5 with TRBJ1-1; D is possibly TRBD1 (5 bases). The CDR3 sequence is 16 residues long. Germline V gene data show CDR1 as MNHEY and CDR2 as SVGAGI. Trimming took 2 bases from V and 7 from J, leaving 20 bases between them. In nucleotides, the CDR3 is TGTGCCAGCAGTTACCACTCCGGGTCAGGGTCAAATGAAGCTTTCTTT. Its translation: CASSYHSGSGSNEAFF.

The rearrangement uses TRBV18 and TRBJ1-4; 8 nucleotides align to TRBD1. The CDR3 runs to 14 residues. V was pared by 3 bases and J by 8 bases, with 5 bases of the junction left unmatched. Germline CDR1 and CDR2: KGHSH and LQKENI. The CDR3 spells CASSPDRVEEKLFF. The CDR3 coding sequence is TGTGCCAGCTCACCGGACAGGGTGGAAGAAAAACTGTTTTTT.

This clone was counted a single time. V usage is TRBV19 and J usage is TRBJ2-2; 8 positions match TRBD2. CDR3 length equals 16 residues. With 1 base clipped from V and 1 base from J, the junction kept 2 bases outside the gene matches. Germline lookup yields CDR1 LNHDA and CDR2 SQIVND (reference sequence). Here the CDR3 reads CASSIVLAGNTGELFF. The CDR3 nucleotides read TGTGCCAGTAGTATAGTCCTAGCGGGGAACACCGGGGAGCTGTTTTTT.

This rearrangement joins TRBV11-2 to TRBJ2-1; tentatively, D is TRBD2 (6 bases). The CDR3 is 15 residues long. Trimming removed 4 bases from V and 0 bases from J, with 10 bases in between. The V gene's germline CDR1 is SGHAT and CDR2 FQNNGV. The CDR3 loop reads CASSSIADSYNEQFF. The DNA for the CDR3 is TGTGCCAGCAGCTCTATAGCGGACTCCTACAATGAGCAGTTCTTC.

The rearrangement uses TRBV11-2 and TRBJ2-7; tentatively, D is TRBD1 or TRBD2 (5 bases each). The length of the CDR3 is 15 residues. V was clipped by 1 base and J by 2 bases, with 12 bases between them. The germline gives CDR1 SGHAT, CDR2 FQNNGV. CDR3 nucleotide sequence: TGTGCCAGCAGCTTAGGGGGACGCACAACCTACGAGCAGTACTTC. Translated, it gives CASSLGGRTTYEQYF.

The chain uses TRBV29-1 and TRBJ1-2; no reliable D call. CDR1 is SQVTM, CDR2 ANQGSEA, per germline. This CDR3 is 12 amino acids long. Trimming removed 4 bases from V and 6 bases from J, with 12 bases in between. The CDR3 loop reads CSVGRPGHGYTF. The CDR3 DNA follows: TGCAGCGTTGGTCGCCCCGGGCATGGCTACACCTTC.

The chain combines TRBV4-1 with TRBJ2-7, with TRBD1 as a possible D gene (6 bases). Germline V gene sequence: CDR1 MGHRA, CDR2 YSYEKL. With 3 bases removed from V and 6 bases from J, the gap between germline ends came to 12 bases. This CDR3 comprises 13 residues. The CDR3 coding sequence is TGCGCCAGCAGCCAGGTGGACAGACCCGAGCAGTACTTC. Its protein product is CASSQVDRPEQYF.

The genes are TRBV2 and TRBJ2-7; D is undetermined. This CDR3 comprises 11 residues. Trimming removed 3 bases from V and 6 bases from J, with 6 bases in between. The V gene's germline CDR1 is SNHLY and CDR2 FYNNEI. The CDR3 spells CASSDYREQYF. CDR3 nucleotides: TGTGCCAGCAGTGATTACCGCGAGCAGTACTTC.

This clone was observed a few times. The chain employs TRBV7-2 and TRBJ1-1; no reliable D call. V was shortened by 3 bases and J by 7 bases, with 12 bases between the two germline ends. Germline V gives CDR1 SGHTA, CDR2 FQGNSA. CDR3 length: 13 amino acids. The CDR3 protein is CASSFGVRGEAFF. CDR3 bases: TGTGCCAGCAGCTTCGGGGTCCGAGGTGAAGCTTTCTTT.

The chain recombines TRBV30 with TRBJ2-2, with 8 bases matching TRBD1. The CDR3 contains 15 residues. Germline loops: CDR1 GTSNPN, CDR2 SVGIG (reference sequence). The V and J ends lost 6 bases and 4 bases, in that order; junction bases with no gene match: 10. This CDR3 is CACEGRGLSTGELFF. In DNA form, the CDR3 reads TGTGCCTGTGAGGGCAGGGGGCTTAGCACCGGGGAGCTGTTTTTT.

This chain uses TRBV6-6 with TRBJ1-4; unclear D gene. V dropped 2 bases and J dropped 14 bases, with 15 bases sitting between them. CDR1 and CDR2 (germline): MNHNY, SVGAGI (reference sequence). The CDR3 is made up of 13 amino acids. Here the CDR3 DNA reads TGTGCCAGCAGTTACGAGGGTGGAGTTTGGCTGTTTTTT. Encoded protein: CASSYEGGVWLFF.

The CDR3 spells CASSLGRDGSYEQYF. Here the CDR3 DNA reads TGTGCCAGCAGCTTAGGTAGGGACGGATCCTACGAGCAGTACTTC. V is TRBV13 and J is TRBJ2-7, with D perhaps TRBD1 or TRBD2 (5 bases each). V was trimmed by 0 bases and J by 1 base, leaving 10 bases between them. The germline gives CDR1 PRHDT, CDR2 FYEKMQ (reference sequence). The CDR3 length is 15 residues. The variable domain in full, completed from reference TRBV13 and TRBJ2-7, reads AAGVIQSPRHLIKEKRETATLKCYPIPRHDTVYWYQQGPGQDPQFLISFYEKMQSDKGSIPDRFSAQQFSDYHSELNMSSLELGDSALYFCASSLGRDGSYEQYFGPGTRLTVT.

This clone has only a few counts. This chain links TRBV28 with TRBJ2-3; 7 bases line up with TRBD1. Germline lookup yields CDR1 MDHEN and CDR2 SYDVKM. J was trimmed by 9 bases and V by 5 bases; bases with no gene match: 23. The CDR3 covers 18 residues. CDR3 sequence (DNA): TGTGCCAGCAGTGAAACAAACTCCTTCTTTGGGGCACAGGGGACGCAGTATTTT. This codes for CASSETNSFFGAQGTQYF.

The CDR3 bases are TGTGCCAGCAAGGGGACAAGAAACTACGAGCAGTACTTC. Protein: CASKGTRNYEQYF. The chain is built from TRBV2 and TRBJ2-7, with D possibly being TRBD1 (6 bases). The CDR3 length is 13 residues. V gave up 7 bases and J gave up 3 bases, with 13 bases separating them. Germline V CDR1 and CDR2: SNHLY, FYNNEI.

The chain recombines TRBV29-1 with TRBJ1-4; D is uncertain. The V gene lost 4 bases and the J gene lost 3 bases, with 12 bases spanning the gap. This CDR3 region has 14 residues. CDR1 is SQVTM, CDR2 ANQGSEA, per germline. CDR3 nucleotide sequence: TGCAGCGTTGTAGGTTTAGGCGCTAATGAAAAACTGTTTTTT. Amino acids: CSVVGLGANEKLFF.

This clone was seen a single time. The CDR3 nucleotides read TGTGCCAGCAGCCCCCGGCAGGGAGCGGGGAACACTGAAGCTTTCTTT. It specifies CASSPRQGAGNTEAFF. V gene TRBV5-4 combines with J gene TRBJ1-1; possible D gene TRBD1, 5 bases. CDR1 is SGHNT, CDR2 YYREEE, per germline (reference sequence). V was cut by 4 bases and J by 1 base, with 17 bases left in between. The length of the CDR3 is 16 residues.

V is TRBV7-9 and J is TRBJ2-2; no clear D gene. Per the germline V gene, CDR1 is SEHNR and CDR2 is FQNEAQ (reference sequence). V was trimmed by 0 bases and J by 4 bases, leaving 6 bases between them. The CDR3 covers 14 residues. The CDR3 reads CASSLAGITGELFF. The DNA for the CDR3 is TGTGCCAGCAGCTTAGCGGGGATCACCGGGGAGCTGTTTTTT.

The chain joins TRBV11-1 to TRBJ2-7; D is unresolved. CDR3 length: 12 residues. V lost 5 bases and J 6 bases, leaving 11 bases between the germline ends. Looked up from germline, CDR1 is SGHAT and CDR2 is FQDESV (reference sequence). DNA for the CDR3: TGTGCCAGCAGCGCCCACTCCACCGAGCAGTACTTC. Translating it yields CASSAHSTEQYF.

V usage is TRBV11-2 and J usage is TRBJ1-2, with 9 nucleotides matching TRBD1. V dropped 1 base and J dropped 8; count of bases not matched to a gene: 5. The CDR3 consists of 14 residues. Germline V gene sequence: CDR1 SGHAT, CDR2 FQNNGV. In DNA, the CDR3 is TGTGCCAGCAGCTTAGCCCGGACAGGGGACGGCTACACCTTC. Protein sequence: CASSLARTGDGYTF.

The gene calls are TRBV19 and TRBJ1-4, with no clear D. The CDR3 length is 13 residues. Germline CDR1 LNHDA, CDR2 SQIVND (reference sequence). Between the trimmed V and J ends, which lost 5 bases and 7 bases, there was a span of 11 bases. Here the CDR3 DNA reads TGTGCCAGTAGTCCCGTCGGAGGTGAAAAACTGTTTTTT. As protein: CASSPVGGEKLFF.

This clone occurred a few times. The J gene is TRBJ1-2, the V gene TRBV29-1; D possibly corresponds to TRBD1 (5 bases). The CDR3 contains 13 residues. V was shortened by 4 bases and J by 4 bases, with 13 bases between the two germline ends. The V gene's germline CDR1 is SQVTM and CDR2 ANQGSEA. CDR3 sequence reads: CSVAARAGYGYTF. The CDR3 DNA sequence: TGCAGCGTTGCTGCCAGGGCGGGCTATGGCTACACCTTC.

The chain carries TRBV29-1 and TRBJ2-1; 9 bases match TRBD2. The length of the CDR3 is 12 residues. Germline CDR1 SQVTM, CDR2 ANQGSEA. After removal of 1 base from V and 15 bases from J, the junction contained 7 bases not matched to a gene. In DNA form, the CDR3 reads TGCAGCGTTGAAGTTAGCGGGGGACAGCGGTTCTTC. It specifies CSVEVSGGQRFF.

The rearrangement uses TRBV6-1 and TRBJ1-2; D is perhaps TRBD1 (6 bases). Germline loops: CDR1 MNHNS, CDR2 SASEGT. The CDR3 covers 14 residues. The germline V and J ends were trimmed by 7 bases and 4 bases, with 16 bases remaining between them. For the CDR3, the DNA is TGTGCCAGCAATACAGGGCAGGTCGGCTATGGCTACACCTTC. Translated, it gives CASNTGQVGYGYTF.

This clone was seen once. This rearrangement joins TRBV7-9 to TRBJ2-5; no clear D gene. Germline V gives CDR1 SEHNR, CDR2 FQNEAQ (reference sequence). V lost 2 bases, J lost 0 bases, and 4 bases lay in between. This CDR3 has 13 residues. Here the CDR3 reads CASSLRHQETQYF. The CDR3 DNA sequence: TGTGCCAGCAGCTTAAGGCACCAAGAGACCCAGTACTTC.

The gene calls are TRBV10-3 and TRBJ1-1; no reliable D call. The V gene lost 2 bases and the J gene lost 8 bases, with 12 bases spanning the gap. Germline CDR1 ENHRY, CDR2 SYGVKD. CDR3 size: 13 residues. CDR3 nucleotide sequence: TGTGCCATCAGTGAGGGTGGGCAGGCAGAAGCTTTCTTT. This encodes CAISEGGQAEAFF.

Concerning this clone: Additional DNA sequences in this sample encode the identical CDR3. The chain combines TRBV2 with TRBJ2-7; no clear D. CDR1 and CDR2 (germline): SNHLY, FYNNEI. The CDR3 has 11 residues. Deletions cut 2 bases from V and 4 bases from J, with 3 bases between. CDR3 protein: CASSELYEQYF. Here the CDR3 DNA reads TGTGCCAGCAGTGAATTGTACGAGCAGTACTTC.